What follows describes a single T cell receptor (beta chain). The CDR3 covers 14 residues. The trim removed 3 bases at V and 5 bases at J, leaving 5 bases unmatched. The V gene's germline CDR1 is MNHEY and CDR2 SMNVEV (reference sequence). The data were obtained in a study of shared clonotypes between healthy human individuals. Study as a whole: CD4 naive cells filled three plates per donor, CD4 memory three, CD8 naive two and CD8 memory one.

Using immunoSEQ multiplex PCR, the repertoire was profiled, and TCRdb retains in-frame clones only, with some absent. This table holds approximately 100,000 clones, just over 65% found once. The sequencing sample was made of memory CD8+ T cells sorted from blood. Stated subset: CD45RO+ cells pooled with CCR7-negative TemRA cells. The rearrangement uses TRBV27 and TRBJ1-1; 8 bases fit TRBD1. The receptor's source is a woman in her twenties or thirties in good health. CDR3 coding DNA: TGTGCCAGCAGTTTCGTACAGGGGGGAACTGAAGCTTTCTTT. Protein: CASSFVQGGTEAFF.